A single sample gave rise to the 32 T cell receptor beta chains below, sequenced in a study of T cells in Graves' hyperthyroidism and ophthalmopathy. The investigators amplified TCR beta CDR3 regions from RNA transcripts. HTBI primers were the set used in a first-round RT-PCR of the TCR CDR3. From the multiplex PCR reads, TCRdb called clonotypes with MiXCR, one entry per CDR3 protein. This table has hundreds of thousands of distinct CDR3 sequences, 16% appearing once. Source material: blood. The receptors were gathered from a woman younger than 30 with Graves' hyperthyroidism.

In its sample, this clonotype was seen many times. CDR3 region: CAISESRGGEYTGELFF. The CDR3 DNA is TGTGCCATCAGTGAGTCTCGTGGGGGCGAGTACACCGGGGAGCTGTTTTTT. The chain has TRBV10-3 and TRBJ2-2; D may be TRBD1 (6 bases). There are 17 residues in the CDR3. CDR1 ENHRY and CDR2 SYGVKD come from the germline V gene. Trimming removed 0 bases at V and 3 bases at J, with 14 bases between.

This clonotype has more than one count but fewer than ten. The rearrangement uses TRBV20-1 and TRBJ2-1, with unresolved D. CDR1 and CDR2 from the germline V gene are DFQATT and SNEGSKA (reference sequence). The germline V and J ends were trimmed by 0 bases and 0 bases, with 12 bases remaining between them. The CDR3 extends over 16 amino acids. This chain's CDR3 is CSARDNSPSSYNEQFF. CDR3 sequence (DNA): TGCAGTGCTAGAGATAACTCCCCAAGCTCCTACAATGAGCAGTTCTTC.

The rearrangement uses TRBV9 and TRBJ2-2; tentatively, D is TRBD2 (6 bases). This CDR3 has 16 amino acids. The V gene lost 2 bases and the J gene lost 6 bases, with 17 bases spanning the gap. Germline assignment: CDR1 SGDLS and CDR2 YYNGEE. Here the CDR3 reads CASSVTVRRGAGELFF. CDR3 nucleotide sequence: TGTGCCAGCAGCGTTACTGTGAGGCGGGGCGCCGGGGAGCTGTTTTTT.

This clonotype has at least ten counts. The chain uses TRBV12-3 or TRBV12-4 and TRBJ1-1; D not certain. This CDR3 is built from 13 residues. The germline V and J ends were trimmed by 8 bases and 2 bases, with 12 bases remaining between them. In DNA form, the CDR3 reads TGTGCCAGCCAACCCCAAGTCAACACTGAAGCTTTCTTT. Residues: CASQPQVNTEAFF.

This clonotype was recorded a few times. This chain links TRBV18 with TRBJ2-1; 7 bases agree with TRBD2. Germline V gene sequence: CDR1 KGHSH, CDR2 LQKENI. J was trimmed by 7 bases and V by 10 bases; bases with no gene match: 10. This CDR3 is built from 13 residues. The CDR3 DNA follows: TGTGCCAACGTTGGACTAGGTCGGAATGAGCAGTTCTTC. Translated: CANVGLGRNEQFF.

This clonotype was detected a few times. The chain carries TRBV20-1 and TRBJ2-1; D gene unclear. V shed 5 bases and J shed 2 bases, with 16 bases lying between them. This CDR3 is built from 15 residues. Germline CDR1 and CDR2: DFQATT and SNEGSKA (reference sequence). Here the CDR3 reads CSALATTLTYNEQFF. CDR3 in DNA: TGCAGTGCTCTCGCTACCACCTTGACCTACAATGAGCAGTTCTTC.

Comment on this clonotype: The junction departs from the called germline gene at one end, perhaps through a read error. This chain links TRBV7-9 with TRBJ1-2; no clear D gene. CDR3 length equals 16 residues. Germline CDR1 reads SEHNR; CDR2 reads FQNEAQ (reference sequence). The CDR3 region is CASSQDRPRPYYGYTF. In DNA, the CDR3 is TGCGCCAGCAGCCAAGATCGGCCAAGACCATACTATGGCTACACCTTC.

The chain joins TRBV6-1 to TRBJ2-2; D gene ambiguous. CDR1 is MNHNS, CDR2 SASEGT, per germline. The germline V and J ends were trimmed by 4 bases and 6 bases, with 9 bases remaining between them. This CDR3 is 13 amino acids long. The CDR3 DNA follows: TGTGCCAGCAGTGCAGACGACCCCGGGGAGCTGTTTTTT. It translates to CASSADDPGELFF.

The chain has TRBV11-2 and TRBJ2-4, with D tentatively TRBD2 (6 bases). This CDR3 has 17 amino acids. Deletions cut 5 bases from V and 1 base from J, with 18 bases between. CDR1 and CDR2 from the germline V gene are SGHAT and FQNNGV. DNA of the CDR3: TGTGCCAGCAGCATCCAACTAGGGGCGGGGGCCAAAAACATTCAGTACTTC. Its translation: CASSIQLGAGAKNIQYF.

Here the CDR3 reads CASSVGIGNINEQFF. The CDR3, as DNA: TGTGCCAGCAGCGTAGGGATAGGGAACATCAATGAGCAGTTCTTC. The chain has TRBV9 and TRBJ2-1; no firm D call. Per the germline V gene, CDR1 is SGDLS and CDR2 is YYNGEE. The CDR3 totals 15 residues. The V gene lost 0 bases and the J gene lost 6 bases, with 13 bases spanning the gap.

The rearrangement joins TRBV7-3 to TRBJ2-3, with 12 bases fitting TRBD2. V dropped 5 bases and J dropped 13; count of bases not matched to a gene: 7. In germline, CDR1 is SGHTA, CDR2 FQGTGA. This CDR3 is 13 amino acids long. The CDR3 here is CASSLLAGGAKYF. The DNA of the CDR3 is TGTGCCAGCAGCCTCCTAGCGGGGGGGGCTAAGTATTTT.

This chain links TRBV20-1 with TRBJ2-3, with D tentatively TRBD2 (5 bases). V was cut by 6 bases and J by 3 bases, with 10 bases left in between. Per germline, CDR1 DFQATT and CDR2 SNEGSKA (reference sequence). The length of the CDR3 is 12 residues. The CDR3 spells CSAGPGTDTQYF. The DNA of the CDR3 is TGCAGTGCCGGACCGGGGACAGATACGCAGTATTTT.

This clonotype was observed many times. The chain joins TRBV12-3 or TRBV12-4 to TRBJ1-2; D perhaps matches TRBD1 (5 bases). Trimming took off 5 bases at V and 7 bases at J, with 20 bases between the two ends. This CDR3 has 15 residues. CDR3 nucleotide sequence: TGTGCCAGCAGTCTAACAGGAGGAAGGAAGGGTGGCTACACCTTC. Amino acid sequence: CASSLTGGRKGGYTF.

V and J are TRBV18 and TRBJ2-3; D is perhaps TRBD1 or TRBD2 (5 bases each). From germline, CDR1 is KGHSH and CDR2 LQKENI. This CDR3 region has 15 residues. Trimming removed 3 bases from V and 3 bases from J, with 13 bases in between. The DNA of the CDR3 is TGTGCCAGCTCACCGTCTAGAGGGGTGACAGATACGCAGTATTTT. Its translation is CASSPSRGVTDTQYF.

This clonotype was detected ten times or more. The chain is built from TRBV5-6 and TRBJ1-6, with no clear D. Trimming removed 3 bases at V and 9 bases at J, with 10 bases between. Germline CDR1 reads SGHDT; CDR2 reads YYEEEE. This CDR3 spans 13 amino acids. This CDR3 is CASSSSDRSPLHF. DNA of the CDR3: TGTGCCAGCAGCTCCTCGGACCGTTCACCCCTCCACTTT. Variable domain in full (rest from reference TRBV5-6 and TRBJ1-6): DAGVTQSPTHLIKTRGQQVTLRCSPKSGHDTVSWYQQALGQGPQFIFQYYEEEERQRGNFPDRFSGHQFPNYSSELNVNALLLGDSALYLCASSSSDRSPLHFGNGTRLTVT.

This clonotype has only a few counts. A much larger clone lies a single base off, so this may be a read error. Here the CDR3 omits its conserved ending phenylalanine or tryptophan, so a read error is the likely source. This chain links TRBV2 with TRBJ2-3, with unresolved D. This CDR3 region has 12 residues. With 6 bases removed from V and 2 bases from J, the gap between germline ends came to 6 bases. Germline CDR1 reads SNHLY; CDR2 reads FYNNEI. Here the CDR3 DNA reads TGTGCCAGCAGCGAAAACACAGATACGCAGTATCTT. Its translation is CASSENTDTQYL.

This clonotype turned up a few times. The rearrangement joins TRBV5-1 to TRBJ2-7; 7 positions match TRBD2. V trimming: 3 bases; J trimming: 3 bases; junction bases outside the gene matches: 12. This CDR3 is built from 16 residues. CDR1 SGHRS and CDR2 YFSETQ come from the germline V gene. CDR3 DNA sequence: TGCGCCAGCAGCTGGGAGGGGAAGCGGAGACTCTACGAGCAGTACTTC. Amino acid sequence: CASSWEGKRRLYEQYF.

This clonotype was found a few times. The chain couples TRBV5-6 to TRBJ1-6, with a tentative D call TRBD1 (5 bases). CDR1 and CDR2 (germline): SGHDT, YYEEEE. The V end was cut by 4 bases, the J end by 9 bases, with 17 bases between. This CDR3 has 15 amino acids. CDR3 nucleotides: TGTGCCAGCAGCCAGTTAGGCAGGGAGGCTTCACCCCTCCACTTT. As protein: CASSQLGREASPLHF. Full variable domain (rest looked up from reference TRBV5-6 and TRBJ1-6): DAGVTQSPTHLIKTRGQQVTLRCSPKSGHDTVSWYQQALGQGPQFIFQYYEEEERQRGNFPDRFSGHQFPNYSSELNVNALLLGDSALYLCASSQLGREASPLHFGNGTRLTVT.

This clonotype was recorded a few times. The CDR3 DNA follows: TGCGCCAGCAGCTTTCAGACAGACAGCTATGGCTACACCTTC. This encodes CASSFQTDSYGYTF. This chain connects TRBV5-1 to TRBJ1-2, with a tentative D call TRBD1 (5 bases). CDR3 length: 14 residues. CDR1 is SGHRS and CDR2 is YFSETQ in the germline V gene. Trimming took off 2 bases at V and 4 bases at J, with 12 bases between the two ends.

A few counts support this clonotype. CDR3 residues: CASSYFRDWGANVLTF. The CDR3 DNA sequence: TGTGCCAGCAGTTATTTTCGGGACTGGGGGGCCAACGTCCTGACTTTC. The chain joins TRBV28 to TRBJ2-6; D possibly corresponds to TRBD2 (6 bases). The V end was cut by 4 bases, the J end by 4 bases, with 14 bases between. The CDR3 runs 16 residues. The germline CDR1 and CDR2 sequences are MDHEN and SYDVKM.

This clonotype was counted many times. The chain recombines TRBV20-1 with TRBJ1-2, with D possibly TRBD1 on 6 matching bases. Germline V gives CDR1 DFQATT, CDR2 SNEGSKA (reference sequence). This CDR3 has 15 residues. The V end was cut by 3 bases, the J end by 7 bases, with 21 bases between. The CDR3 spells CSARSDGQPRIGYTF. Here the CDR3 DNA reads TGCAGTGCTAGGTCCGATGGACAGCCGAGAATTGGCTACACCTTC.

The sample holds many counts of this clonotype. CDR3 loop: CASSGGGGYNEQFF. The CDR3 DNA is TGTGCCAGCAGTGGCGGGGGAGGCTACAATGAGCAGTTCTTC. This sequence joins TRBV2 and TRBJ2-1, with 7 positions matching TRBD2. The junction had 3 bases not matched to a gene; V was cut back by 4 bases and J by 3 bases. Germline V gene data show CDR1 as SNHLY and CDR2 as FYNNEI. CDR3 length equals 14 residues.

This clonotype was counted at least ten times. V usage is TRBV6-1 and J usage is TRBJ2-1; TRBD2 agrees at 11 bases. CDR1 MNHNS and CDR2 SASEGT come from the germline V gene. The CDR3 has 15 amino acids. J lost 8 bases, V lost 4 bases, and 7 bases had no gene match. CDR3 amino acids: CASSGNSGGADEQFF. The CDR3 DNA sequence: TGTGCCAGCAGTGGTAATAGCGGGGGGGCCGATGAGCAGTTCTTC.

This clonotype was seen many times. J is TRBJ1-1 and V is TRBV7-2, with D perhaps matching TRBD1 (6 bases). The germline V and J ends were trimmed by 5 bases and 3 bases, with 16 bases remaining between them. The CDR3 runs 15 residues. Germline V gives CDR1 SGHTA, CDR2 FQGNSA. The CDR3 DNA reads as TGTGCCAGCAGCCCCCAGGGTAACAGGGACACTGAAGCTTTCTTT. Translated, it gives CASSPQGNRDTEAFF.

Only a few counts were recorded for this clonotype. The J gene is TRBJ1-5, the V gene TRBV20-1; D uncertain. The CDR3 covers 14 residues. Germline V gives CDR1 DFQATT, CDR2 SNEGSKA (reference sequence). V was cut by 6 bases and J by 4 bases, with 16 bases left in between. The CDR3 sequence is CSATTLTVNQPQHF. As DNA, the CDR3 is TGCAGTGCCACTACTTTGACCGTGAATCAGCCCCAGCATTTT.

J is TRBJ2-2 and V is TRBV6-1; 10 bases are shared with TRBD1. J lost 6 bases, V lost 6 bases, and 10 bases had no gene match. Germline CDR1 and CDR2: MNHNS and SASEGT. There are 16 residues in the CDR3. The CDR3 here is CASSPKTGGLSGELFF. The CDR3 region has the DNA TGTGCCAGCAGCCCTAAGACAGGGGGCCTCTCCGGGGAGCTGTTTTTT.

The chain joins TRBV20-1 to TRBJ2-1; maybe TRBD2 (6 bases). Trimming stripped 0 bases from V and 2 bases from J, with 11 bases between. CDR3 length equals 15 residues. CDR1 and CDR2 from the germline V gene are DFQATT and SNEGSKA (reference sequence). Written as DNA, the CDR3 is TGCAGTGCTAGAGACGGGGGAGTCCCCTACAATGAGCAGTTCTTC. Residues: CSARDGGVPYNEQFF.

Comments on this clonotype: Germline and junction disagree at one end, which may indicate a read error. CDR3 nucleotides: TGTGCCATCAGCGCGACAGGTAACAATGAGCGGTTCTTC. Translated: CAISATGNNERFF. The chain uses TRBV10-3 and TRBJ2-1, with D perhaps TRBD1 (6 bases). The CDR3 extends over 13 amino acids. Germline lookup yields CDR1 ENHRY and CDR2 SYGVKD.

This clonotype was found a few times. The rearrangement uses TRBV7-9 and TRBJ1-1; unclear D gene. Germline assignment: CDR1 SEHNR and CDR2 FQNEAQ (reference sequence). The CDR3 sequence is 16 residues long. V was cut by 2 bases and J by 1 base, with 14 bases left in between. The CDR3 DNA follows: TGTGCCAGCAGCTTAAGGCGGGTGTTAGAGAACACTGAAGCTTTCTTT. It encodes CASSLRRVLENTEAFF.

This clonotype was observed many times. The chain joins TRBV20-1 to TRBJ2-3; D unclear. Germline V gives CDR1 DFQATT, CDR2 SNEGSKA (reference sequence). This CDR3 has 13 amino acids. CDR3 loop: CSRGGGNTDTQYF. The CDR3 bases are TGCAGCCGCGGTGGCGGAAACACAGATACGCAGTATTTT.

The genes are TRBV4-1 and TRBJ2-1; 7 bases map to TRBD2. Trimming removed 2 bases from V and 0 bases from J; junction bases left unmatched: 4. Germline values: CDR1 MGHRA, CDR2 YSYEKL. CDR3 length equals 16 residues. CDR3 loop: CASSQSQRGSYNEQFF. In DNA form, the CDR3 reads TGCGCCAGCAGCCAATCCCAGCGGGGCTCCTACAATGAGCAGTTCTTC.

This clonotype was detected many times. The rearrangement uses TRBV11-3 and TRBJ1-1; the D is unclear. The CDR3 contains 14 residues. Germline lookup yields CDR1 SGHNT and CDR2 YENEEA. V was clipped by 5 bases and J by 4 bases, with 14 bases between them. DNA of the CDR3: TGTGCCAGCAGCGAAGGGAGGTCGAGCACTGAAGCTTTCTTT. Translating it yields CASSEGRSSTEAFF.